The sequence of this TCR beta chain was determined in a study of blood T cell repertoires in COVID-19. Study-wide context: The study drew acute and convalescent COVID-19 samples from the United States, Italy and Spain. T cells, B-cell-depleted T cells, or PBMCs provided the cDNA or gDNA that served as material.

Original processing methods: Estimation of nucleated cell counts was performed using reference gene primer amplification. Data came from immunoSEQ multiplex PCR; TCRdb stores just in-frame clones and leaves some out. D and trimming were read from the DNA, whereas the V and J calls and clone size are those reported in that table. The sample lists under 40,000 clones, approximately 86% occurring once. Between the trimmed V and J ends, which lost 4 bases and 4 bases, there was a span of 7 bases. This CDR3 comprises 12 residues. Germline loops: CDR1 SQVTM, CDR2 ANQGSEA. The chain carries TRBV29-1 and TRBJ1-4; D gene uncertain. This clonotype originated in a woman of 80 years or more with active or convalescent COVID-19. Sequenced input: peripheral blood. CDR3 bases: TGCAGCGTTGGCAGAAATAATGAAAAACTGTTTTTT. It codes for CSVGRNNEKLFF.